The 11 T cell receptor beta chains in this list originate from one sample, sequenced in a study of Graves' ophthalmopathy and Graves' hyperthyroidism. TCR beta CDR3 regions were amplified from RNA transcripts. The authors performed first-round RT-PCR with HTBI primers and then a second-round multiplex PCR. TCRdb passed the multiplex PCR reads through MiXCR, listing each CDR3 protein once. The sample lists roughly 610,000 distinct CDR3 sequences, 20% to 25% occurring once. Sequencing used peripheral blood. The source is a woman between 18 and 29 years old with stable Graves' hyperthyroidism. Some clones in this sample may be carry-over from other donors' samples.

The CDR3 DNA is TGTGCCACCAGAAGCGGTAACACTGAAGCTTTCTTT. The encoded protein is CATRSGNTEAFF. The chain uses TRBV24-1 and TRBJ1-1; D unclear. CDR1 KGHDR and CDR2 SFDVKD come from the germline V gene. Trimming shortened V by 7 bases and J by 2 bases, and 7 bases separated the two germline ends. CDR3 length equals 12 residues.

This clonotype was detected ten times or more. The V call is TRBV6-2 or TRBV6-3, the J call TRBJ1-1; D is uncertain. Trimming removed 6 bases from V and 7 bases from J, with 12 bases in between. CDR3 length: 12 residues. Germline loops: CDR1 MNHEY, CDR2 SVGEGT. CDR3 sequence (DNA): TGTGCCAGCAGAACTAGGAGGGATGAAGCTTTCTTT. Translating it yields CASRTRRDEAFF.

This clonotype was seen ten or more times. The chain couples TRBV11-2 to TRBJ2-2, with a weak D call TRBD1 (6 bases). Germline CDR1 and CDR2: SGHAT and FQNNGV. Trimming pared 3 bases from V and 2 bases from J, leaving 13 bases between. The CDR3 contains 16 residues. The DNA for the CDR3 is TGTGCCAGCAGCTTTCTCCGGGACACAAACACCGGGGAGCTGTTTTTT. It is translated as CASSFLRDTNTGELFF.

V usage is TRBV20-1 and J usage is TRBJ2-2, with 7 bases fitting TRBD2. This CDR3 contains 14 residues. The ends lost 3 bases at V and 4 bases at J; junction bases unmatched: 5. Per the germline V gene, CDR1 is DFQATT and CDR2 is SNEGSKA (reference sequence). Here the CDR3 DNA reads TGCAGTGCTAGCGCAGGCGGGAGCACCGGGGAGCTGTTTTTT. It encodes CSASAGGSTGELFF.

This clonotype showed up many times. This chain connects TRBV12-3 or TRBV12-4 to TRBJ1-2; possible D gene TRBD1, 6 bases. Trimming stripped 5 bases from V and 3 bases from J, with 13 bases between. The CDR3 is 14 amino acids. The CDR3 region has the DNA TGTGCCAGCAGTGCCCTTGGGGGCTACTATGGCTACACCTTC. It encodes CASSALGGYYGYTF.

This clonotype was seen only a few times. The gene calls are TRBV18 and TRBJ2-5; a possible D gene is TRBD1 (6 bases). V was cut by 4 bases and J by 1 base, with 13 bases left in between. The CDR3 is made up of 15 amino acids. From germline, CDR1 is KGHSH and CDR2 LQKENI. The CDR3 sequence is CASSRGHGFQETQYF. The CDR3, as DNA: TGTGCCAGCTCACGGGGACACGGGTTCCAAGAGACCCAGTACTTC.

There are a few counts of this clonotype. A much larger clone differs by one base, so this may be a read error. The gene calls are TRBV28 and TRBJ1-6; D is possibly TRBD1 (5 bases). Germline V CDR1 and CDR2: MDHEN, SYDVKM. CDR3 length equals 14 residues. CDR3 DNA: TGTGCCAGCAGTTCGTTCAGGGTAAATTCACACCTCCACTTT. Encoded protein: CASSSFRVNSHLHF.

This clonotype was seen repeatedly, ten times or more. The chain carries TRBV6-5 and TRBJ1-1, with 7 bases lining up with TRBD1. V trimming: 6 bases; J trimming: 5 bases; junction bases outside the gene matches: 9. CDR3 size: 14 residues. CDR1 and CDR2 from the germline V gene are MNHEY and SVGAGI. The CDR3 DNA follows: TGTGCCAGCAGGGACTCAGGGGGTGGGACTGAAGCTTTCTTT. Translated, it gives CASRDSGGGTEAFF.

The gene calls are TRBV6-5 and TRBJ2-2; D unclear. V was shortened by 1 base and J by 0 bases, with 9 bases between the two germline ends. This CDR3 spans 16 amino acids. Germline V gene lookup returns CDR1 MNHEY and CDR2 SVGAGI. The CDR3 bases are TGTGCCAGCAGTTACTTTCCACCATCGAACACCGGGGAGCTGTTTTTT. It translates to CASSYFPPSNTGELFF.

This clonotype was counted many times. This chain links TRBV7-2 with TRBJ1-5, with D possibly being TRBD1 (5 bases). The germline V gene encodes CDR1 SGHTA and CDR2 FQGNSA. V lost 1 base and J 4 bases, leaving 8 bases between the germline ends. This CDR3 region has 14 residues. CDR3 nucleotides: TGTGCCAGCAGCTTAGGGGCAGGGAATCAGCCCCAGCATTTT. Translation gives CASSLGAGNQPQHF.

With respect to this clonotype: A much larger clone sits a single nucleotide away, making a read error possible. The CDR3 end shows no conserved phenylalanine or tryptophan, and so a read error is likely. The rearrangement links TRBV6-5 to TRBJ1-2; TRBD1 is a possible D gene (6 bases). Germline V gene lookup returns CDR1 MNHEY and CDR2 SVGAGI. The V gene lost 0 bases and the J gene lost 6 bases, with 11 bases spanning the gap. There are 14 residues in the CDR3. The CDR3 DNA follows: TGTGCCAGCAGTTACTCGAGGGGGAATCATGGCTACACCTAC. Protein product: CASSYSRGNHGYTY.